This record looks at one T cell receptor beta chain sequence and its context. The data originate from a study of T cell responses to AZD1222 COVID-19 vaccine. The V gene's germline CDR1 is SGHNT and CDR2 YYREEE (reference sequence). CDR3 size: 15 residues. V lost 2 bases and J 6 bases, leaving 12 bases between the germline ends. Profiling relied on immunoSEQ multiplex PCR, and the TCRdb table lists in-frame clones only, not all of them. This table holds tens of thousands of clones, roughly 85% found once. The starting material was peripheral blood, obtained 28 days after the second AZD1222 dose. V and J are TRBV5-4 and TRBJ1-6; D unresolved. The TCR originated in an adult who received the AZD1222 COVID-19 vaccine. The CDR3 sequence is CASSFSGRLNSPLHF. As DNA, the CDR3 is TGTGCCAGCAGCTTCAGCGGGAGGCTTAATTCACCCCTCCACTTT.